This T cell receptor (beta chain) was identified in a study of blood T cell repertoires in COVID-19. The wider study: Donors in the United States, Italy and Spain gave samples during acute or convalescent COVID-19. Sample material is recorded as cDNA or gDNA derived from T cells, B-cell-depleted T cells, or PBMCs.

Authors' data handling: It was from reference gene primer amplification that nucleated cell counts were estimated. TCRdb keeps only in-frame clones here, not all; method: immunoSEQ multiplex PCR. V, J and clone size reflect that table, while D and trimming were determined from the DNA. Among 100,000 to 150,000 clones, roughly 80% were seen once, and the ten largest hold roughly 15%. Sequencing was done on a sample of peripheral blood. The receptor was derived from an elderly woman with acute or convalescent COVID-19.

CDR3 nucleotides: TGCAGCGTTGCAGCGGGGGGTAGCAATCAGCCCCAGCATTTT. It codes for CSVAAGGSNQPQHF. This chain connects TRBV29-1 to TRBJ1-5, with a tentative D call TRBD1 (5 bases). The CDR3 runs 14 residues. Deletions cut 4 bases from V and 0 bases from J, with 10 bases between. Germline V gene data show CDR1 as SQVTM and CDR2 as ANQGSEA.